The 24 T cell receptor beta chains in this list originate from one sample, sequenced in a study of cytotoxic CD8 clonotypes in ibrutinib-treated CLL. Sequencing was performed with immunoSEQ multiplex PCR; in TCRdb, only in-frame clones are kept and a portion is missing. The profile covers some 140,000 clones, with less than 95% appearing a single time and roughly 10% taken by the ten largest. The source material was PBMCs, sampled after 12 months of ibrutinib treatment. The receptors were sampled from a human donor with chronic lymphocytic leukemia.

This chain links TRBV19 with TRBJ2-7, with TRBD2 matching 7 bases. Germline loops: CDR1 LNHDA, CDR2 SQIVND (reference sequence). The CDR3 length is 15 residues. Trimming cost V 5 bases and J 0 bases; bases outside gene matches: 7. CDR3 region: CASSPVREDSYEQYF. In DNA, the CDR3 is TGTGCCAGTAGTCCCGTCCGGGAGGACTCCTACGAGCAGTACTTC.

The chain joins TRBV7-3 to TRBJ1-1, with 7 bases aligning to TRBD1. This CDR3 has 16 residues. The V gene's germline CDR1 is SGHTA and CDR2 FQGTGA. The trim removed 0 bases at V and 4 bases at J, leaving 8 bases unmatched. This chain's CDR3 is CASSLTAGTASTEAFF. The CDR3, as DNA: TGTGCCAGCAGCTTAACAGCCGGGACAGCAAGCACTGAAGCTTTCTTT.

This clone was counted a few times. The chain employs TRBV25-1 and TRBJ1-3; no clear D gene. CDR1 MGHDK and CDR2 SYGVNS come from the germline V gene. The CDR3 runs 15 residues. Trimming left V 4 bases short and J 0 bases short, with 10 bases between. The CDR3: CASSAKGLSGNTIYF. CDR3 nucleotides: TGTGCCAGCAGTGCCAAGGGCCTCTCTGGAAACACCATATATTTT.

The chain uses TRBV27 and TRBJ2-1; D unclear. Germline lookup yields CDR1 MNHEY and CDR2 SMNVEV (reference sequence). CDR3 size: 12 residues. V was trimmed by 6 bases and J by 4 bases, leaving 7 bases between them. CDR3 DNA: TGTGCCAGCAGGAGTCTTTACAATGAGCAGTTCTTC. Translated: CASRSLYNEQFF.

This rearrangement joins TRBV9 to TRBJ2-7; D is unresolved. This CDR3 has 14 residues. V was clipped by 2 bases and J by 0 bases, with 9 bases between them. In germline, CDR1 is SGDLS, CDR2 YYNGEE. CDR3 DNA sequence: TGTGCCAGCAGCGTGGGCGACTTCTCCTACGAGCAGTACTTC. Translated, it gives CASSVGDFSYEQYF.

This sequence joins TRBV1 and TRBJ2-1; the table's D call, TRBD2, was not checked against the DNA. TRBV1 is designated a pseudogene. The CDR3 loop spans 16 amino acids. Here the CDR3 reads CTSSQVGTSGSNEQFF. CDR3 coding DNA: TGCACCAGCAGCCAAGTCGGGACTAGCGGGAGCAATGAGCAGTTCTTC.

V and J are TRBV27 and TRBJ2-7; 11 nucleotides align to TRBD2. From germline, CDR1 is MNHEY and CDR2 SMNVEV (reference sequence). Losses at the gene ends were 3 bases for V and 0 bases for J; bases not matched to a gene: 7. CDR3 length: 17 amino acids. CDR3 sequence reads: CASSLDPTSGISYEQYF. CDR3 DNA: TGTGCCAGCAGTTTGGACCCGACTAGCGGGATCTCCTACGAGCAGTACTTC.

The genes are TRBV2 and TRBJ1-1; D may be TRBD1 (6 bases). V lost 6 bases and J 0 bases, leaving 11 bases between the germline ends. Germline CDR1 SNHLY, CDR2 FYNNEI. This CDR3 is built from 14 residues. CDR3 bases: TGTGCCAGCAGGGGAGGGGACATGAACACTGAAGCTTTCTTT. This codes for CASRGGDMNTEAFF.

The chain is built from TRBV29-1 and TRBJ2-1; tentatively, D is TRBD1 (6 bases). The V end was cut by 6 bases, the J end by 5 bases, with 17 bases between. In germline, CDR1 is SQVTM, CDR2 ANQGSEA. This CDR3 contains 14 residues. CDR3 in DNA: TGCAGCGTCTCGAAGGGGGTTCAGAACAATGAGCAGTTCTTC. It codes for CSVSKGVQNNEQFF.

V and J are TRBV7-8 and TRBJ2-3; D is unclear. The germline V gene has CDR1 SGHVS and CDR2 FQNEAQ. Trimming pared 0 bases from V and 4 bases from J, leaving 8 bases between. This CDR3 region has 14 residues. The CDR3: CASSLAIFADTQYF. In nucleotides, the CDR3 is TGTGCCAGCAGCTTAGCCATTTTCGCAGATACGCAGTATTTT.

V and J are TRBV4-1 and TRBJ2-5, with 7 bases fitting TRBD1. The V segment lost 4 bases and the J segment 2 bases; nucleotides outside the gene matches: 13. The CDR3 has 17 residues. CDR1 and CDR2 (germline): MGHRA, YSYEKL. The CDR3 is CASSLSPTGPLQETQYF. Written as DNA, the CDR3 is TGCGCCAGCAGCCTAAGCCCGACAGGGCCCCTTCAAGAGACCCAGTACTTC.

The table lists this clone with a count of one. The genes are TRBV7-9 and TRBJ2-3; D not resolved. Per the germline V gene, CDR1 is SEHNR and CDR2 is FQNEAQ (reference sequence). V was cut by 0 bases and J by 4 bases, with 11 bases left in between. The CDR3 loop spans 15 amino acids. The CDR3 protein is CASSLAGSPSDTQYF. The DNA for the CDR3 is TGTGCCAGCAGCTTAGCTGGGTCCCCGTCAGATACGCAGTATTTT.

The chain employs TRBV11-2 and TRBJ1-1; TRBD1 matches 9 bases. The V gene end was trimmed by 4 bases and the J gene end by 5 bases; junction bases not matched to a gene: 5. The CDR3 sequence is 14 residues long. Germline CDR1 reads SGHAT; CDR2 reads FQNNGV. The CDR3 region has the DNA TGTGCCAGCAGCTCTGGACAGGGGTGGACTGAAGCTTTCTTT. Encoded protein: CASSSGQGWTEAFF. Full variable domain (remainder filled in from reference TRBV11-2 and TRBJ1-1): EAGVAQSPRYKIIEKRQSVAFWCNPISGHATLYWYQQILGQGPKLLIQFQNNGVVDDSQLPKDRFSAERLKGVDSTLKIQPAKLEDSAVYLCASSSGQGWTEAFFGQGTRLTVV.

The rearrangement joins TRBV6-5 to TRBJ1-3; D call uncertain. The CDR3 runs to 14 residues. Germline V CDR1 and CDR2: MNHEY, SVGAGI. V gave up 5 bases and J gave up 2 bases, with 10 bases separating them. DNA for the CDR3: TGTGCCAGCAGTCCCCTAGTCGCTGGAAACACCATATATTTT. Residues: CASSPLVAGNTIYF.

The rearrangement joins TRBV21-1 to TRBJ1-5; TRBD1 is the table's D call and was not checked against the DNA. TRBV21-1 is a pseudogene segment. This CDR3 spans 15 amino acids. The CDR3 DNA sequence: TGTGCCAGCAGCAAACTGGGGGACAGGGTATCGCCCCAGCATTTT. Amino acids: CASSKLGDRVSPQHF.

The chain couples TRBV6-1 to TRBJ1-1; tentatively, D is TRBD1 (5 bases). V was cut by 6 bases and J by 0 bases, with 14 bases left in between. CDR1 and CDR2 from the germline V gene are MNHNS and SASEGT. The CDR3 runs to 15 residues. The CDR3 region has the DNA TGTGCCAGCAGCCCAAGGGGATACATGAACACTGAAGCTTTCTTT. Translating gives CASSPRGYMNTEAFF.

The chain employs TRBV29-1 and TRBJ1-1, with unresolved D. The V gene lost 4 bases and the J gene lost 6 bases, with 15 bases spanning the gap. This CDR3 has 13 amino acids. From germline, CDR1 is SQVTM and CDR2 ANQGSEA. The CDR3 protein is CSVVAAGLAEAFF. The CDR3 bases are TGCAGCGTTGTTGCGGCCGGGTTGGCTGAAGCTTTCTTT. Supplemented by reference TRBV29-1 and TRBJ1-1, the full variable domain reads SAVISQKPSRDICQRGTSLTIQCQVDSQVTMMFWYRQQPGQSLTLIATANQGSEATYESGFVIDKFPISRPNLTFSTLTVSNMSPEDSSIYLCSVVAAGLAEAFFGQGTRLTVV.

This clone was observed once. This chain joins TRBV15 and TRBJ2-5, with no clear D. This CDR3 contains 13 residues. Germline loops: CDR1 LNHNV, CDR2 YYDKDF (reference sequence). Trimming pared 0 bases from V and 5 bases from J, leaving 7 bases between. Here the CDR3 DNA reads TGTGCCACCAGCAGAGAACGGAGTGAGACCCAGTACTTC. It translates to CATSRERSETQYF.

The CDR3 spells CASSPTVEQFF. CDR3 DNA: TGTGCCAGCAGTCCGACGGTTGAGCAGTTCTTC. The chain joins TRBV7-2 to TRBJ2-1, with D uncertain. The CDR3 is made up of 11 amino acids. Trimming stripped 6 bases from V and 9 bases from J, with 9 bases between. Germline V gene sequence: CDR1 SGHTA, CDR2 FQGNSA.

V is TRBV10-1 and J is TRBJ2-2; no definite D call. CDR1 is WNHNN, CDR2 SYGVQD, per germline (reference sequence). The length of the CDR3 is 15 residues. Trimming took off 0 bases at V and 5 bases at J, with 10 bases between the two ends. CDR3 bases: TGCGCCAGCAGTGAGTCCCCCGTGGATACCGGGGAGCTGTTTTTT. As protein: CASSESPVDTGELFF.

Comments on this clone: Sequence at one end of the junction differs from germline and may be a read error. This chain joins TRBV30 and TRBJ2-1; 8 bases agree with TRBD2. CDR1 is GTSNPN, CDR2 SVGIG, per germline (reference sequence). CDR3 length equals 10 residues. The CDR3 loop reads CAWKTGGTIF. The CDR3 DNA is TGTGCCTGGAAAACGGGAGGGACGATCTTC. The complete variable domain, with remaining parts taken from reference TRBV30 and TRBJ2-1, reads SQTIHQWPATLVQPVGSPLSLECTVEGTSNPNLYWYRQAAGRGLQLLFYSVGIGQISSEVPQNLSASRPQDRQFILSSKKLLLSDSGFYLCAWKTGGTIFGPGTRLTVL.

The chain uses TRBV11-2 and TRBJ1-5; D uncertain. The CDR3 runs to 14 residues. Trimming pared 1 base from V and 3 bases from J, leaving 7 bases between. CDR1 SGHAT and CDR2 FQNNGV come from the germline V gene. The DNA for the CDR3 is TGTGCCAGCAGCTTAGGCCCGAACAATCAGCCCCAGCATTTT. Its protein is CASSLGPNNQPQHF.

This clone was recorded once. CDR3 amino acids: CASSLVGTYEKLFF. For the CDR3, the DNA is TGTGCCAGCAGCTTAGTGGGGACGTACGAAAAACTGTTTTTT. The V call is TRBV7-9, the J call TRBJ1-4; a possible D gene is TRBD1 (5 bases). The CDR3 spans 14 residues. Looked up from germline, CDR1 is SEHNR and CDR2 is FQNEAQ (reference sequence). V gave up 1 base and J gave up 8 bases, with 11 bases separating them.

The V and J genes are TRBV4-1 and TRBJ2-7, with 7 bases identical to TRBD2. J gave up 1 base and V 0 bases, and 9 bases lay outside the gene matches. Per germline, CDR1 MGHRA and CDR2 YSYEKL. The CDR3 has 17 residues. This chain's CDR3 is CASSQDNAGVGSYEQYF. The CDR3 DNA reads as TGCGCCAGCAGCCAAGATAACGCGGGAGTGGGGTCCTACGAGCAGTACTTC.